There are many counts of the clone carrying this TCR beta chain. What it binds is not known. The TCR beta libraries were generated through quantitative 5'-RACE incorporating molecular barcodes. TCRdb called the 5' RACE reads again in MiXCR, with one record for every CDR3 protein. This sample has under 300,000 distinct CDR3 sequences, with 8% to 9.5% found just once. This entry is derived from a study of CD8 T cells in ankylosing spondylitis. General study findings and limits: Among TCR beta sequences, a motif of several highly homologous variants appeared characteristic of ankylosing spondylitis blood.

The germline V and J ends were trimmed by 3 bases and 6 bases, with 12 bases remaining between them. The CDR3 is 13 residues long. What was sequenced was blood, either unsorted or a sorted T cell fraction (not recorded which). J is TRBJ2-7 and V is TRBV12-3 or TRBV12-4; D ambiguous. This clonotype was obtained from a male donor with ankylosing spondylitis or in good health (not recorded which). CDR3 DNA: TGTGCCAGCAGTTTGAGTGCATTAGGCGAGCAGTACTTC. Its protein is CASSLSALGEQYF.